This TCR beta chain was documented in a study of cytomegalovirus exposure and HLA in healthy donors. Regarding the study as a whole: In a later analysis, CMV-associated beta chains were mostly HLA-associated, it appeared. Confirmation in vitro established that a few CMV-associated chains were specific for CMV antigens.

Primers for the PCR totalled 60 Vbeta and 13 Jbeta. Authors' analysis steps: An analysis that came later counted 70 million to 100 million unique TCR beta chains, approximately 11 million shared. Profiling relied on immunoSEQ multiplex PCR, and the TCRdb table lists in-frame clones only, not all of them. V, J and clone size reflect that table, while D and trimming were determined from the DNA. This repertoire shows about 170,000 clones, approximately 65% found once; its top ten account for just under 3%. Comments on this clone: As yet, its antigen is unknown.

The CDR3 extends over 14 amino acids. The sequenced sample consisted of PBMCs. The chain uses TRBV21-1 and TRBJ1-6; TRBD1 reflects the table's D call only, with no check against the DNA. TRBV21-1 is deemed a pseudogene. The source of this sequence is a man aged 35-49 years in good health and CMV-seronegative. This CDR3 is CASSKRQGSGPLHF. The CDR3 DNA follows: TGTGCCAGCAGCAAAAGACAGGGGAGTGGACCCCTCCACTTT.